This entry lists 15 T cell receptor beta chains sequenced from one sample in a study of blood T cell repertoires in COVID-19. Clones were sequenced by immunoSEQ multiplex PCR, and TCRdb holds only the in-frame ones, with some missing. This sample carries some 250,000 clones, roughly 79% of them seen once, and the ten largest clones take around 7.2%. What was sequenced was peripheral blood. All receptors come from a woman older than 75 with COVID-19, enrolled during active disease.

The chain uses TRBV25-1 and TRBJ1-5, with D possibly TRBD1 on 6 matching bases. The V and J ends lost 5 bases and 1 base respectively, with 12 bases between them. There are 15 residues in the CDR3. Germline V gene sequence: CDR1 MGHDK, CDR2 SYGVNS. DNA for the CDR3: TGTGCCAGCAGTTCGGGGGGCGCAAGCAATCAGCCCCAGCATTTT. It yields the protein CASSSGGASNQPQHF.

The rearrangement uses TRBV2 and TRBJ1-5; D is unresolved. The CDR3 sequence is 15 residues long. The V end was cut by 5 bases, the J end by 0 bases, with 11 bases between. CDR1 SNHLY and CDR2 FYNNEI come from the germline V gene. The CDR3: CASSSGGNSNQPQHF. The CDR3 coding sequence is TGTGCCAGCAGTTCAGGAGGGAATAGCAATCAGCCCCAGCATTTT.

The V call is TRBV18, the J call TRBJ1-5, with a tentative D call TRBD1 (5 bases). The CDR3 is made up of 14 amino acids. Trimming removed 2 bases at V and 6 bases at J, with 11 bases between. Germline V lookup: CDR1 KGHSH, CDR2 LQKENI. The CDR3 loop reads CASSPMGGGQPQHF. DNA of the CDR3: TGTGCCAGCTCACCAATGGGGGGGGGTCAGCCCCAGCATTTT. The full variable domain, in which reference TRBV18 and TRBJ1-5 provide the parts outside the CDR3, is NAGVMQNPRHLVRRRGQEARLRCSPMKGHSHVYWYRQLPEEGLKFMVYLQKENIIDESGMPKERFSAEFPKEGPSILRIQQVVRGDSAAYFCASSPMGGGQPQHFGDGTRLSIL.

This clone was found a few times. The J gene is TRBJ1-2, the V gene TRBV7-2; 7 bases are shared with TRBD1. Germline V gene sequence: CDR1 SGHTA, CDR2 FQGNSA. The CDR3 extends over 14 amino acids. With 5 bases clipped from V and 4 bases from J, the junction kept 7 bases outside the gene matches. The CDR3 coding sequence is TGTGCCAGCAGCCTGAGACAGGGAAGCTATGGCTACACCTTC. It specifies CASSLRQGSYGYTF. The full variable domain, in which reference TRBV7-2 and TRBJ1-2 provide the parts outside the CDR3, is GAGVSQSPSNKVTEKGKDVELRCDPISGHTALYWYRQSLGQGLEFLIYFQGNSAPDKSGLPSDRFSAERTGGSVSTLTIQRTQQEDSAVYLCASSLRQGSYGYTFGSGTRLTVV.

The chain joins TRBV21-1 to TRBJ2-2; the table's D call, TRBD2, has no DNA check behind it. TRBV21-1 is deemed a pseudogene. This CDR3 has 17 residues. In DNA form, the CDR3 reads TGTGCCAGCAGCAAAGCCACTAGCGGGAGGGACGGCGGGGAGCTGTTTTTT. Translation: CASSKATSGRDGGELFF.

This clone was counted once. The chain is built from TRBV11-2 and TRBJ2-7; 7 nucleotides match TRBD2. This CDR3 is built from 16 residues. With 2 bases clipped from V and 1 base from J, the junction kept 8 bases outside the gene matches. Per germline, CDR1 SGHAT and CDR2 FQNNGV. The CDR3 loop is CASSLNPGLQSYEQYF. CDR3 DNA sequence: TGTGCCAGCAGCTTAAATCCGGGACTACAATCCTACGAGCAGTACTTC.

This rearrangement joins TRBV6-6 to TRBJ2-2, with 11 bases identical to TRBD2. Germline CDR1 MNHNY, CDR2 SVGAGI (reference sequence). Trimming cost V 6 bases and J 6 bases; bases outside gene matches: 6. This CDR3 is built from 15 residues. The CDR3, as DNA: TGTGCCAGCAGCAGACTAGCGGGAAGGTCCGGGGAGCTGTTTTTT. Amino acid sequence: CASSRLAGRSGELFF.

As DNA, the CDR3 is TGTGCCAGCAGCTTCCAGCGGGGCACCTACGAGCAGTACTTC. Translation gives CASSFQRGTYEQYF. The chain combines TRBV5-4 with TRBJ2-7; 7 positions match TRBD2. V lost 2 bases to trimming and J lost 2 bases; unmatched junction nucleotides: 4. Germline CDR1 reads SGHNT; CDR2 reads YYREEE (reference sequence). The CDR3 sequence is 14 residues long.

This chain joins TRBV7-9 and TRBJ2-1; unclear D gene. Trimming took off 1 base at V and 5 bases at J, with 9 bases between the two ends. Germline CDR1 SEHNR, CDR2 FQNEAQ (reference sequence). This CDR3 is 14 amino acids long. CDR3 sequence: CASSLGARNNEQFF. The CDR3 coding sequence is TGTGCCAGCAGCTTAGGTGCCAGGAACAATGAGCAGTTCTTC.

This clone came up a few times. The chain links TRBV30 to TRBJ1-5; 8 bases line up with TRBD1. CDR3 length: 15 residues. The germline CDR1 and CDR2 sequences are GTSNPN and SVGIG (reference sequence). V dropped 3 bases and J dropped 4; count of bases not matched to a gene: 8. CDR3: CAWSRTGGQNQPQHF. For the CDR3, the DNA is TGTGCCTGGAGCCGAACAGGGGGTCAAAATCAGCCCCAGCATTTT.

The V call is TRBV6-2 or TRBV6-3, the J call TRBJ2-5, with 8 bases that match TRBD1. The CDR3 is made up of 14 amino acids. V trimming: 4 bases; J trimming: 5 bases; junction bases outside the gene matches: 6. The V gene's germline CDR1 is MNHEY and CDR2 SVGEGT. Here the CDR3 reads CASSFQGAGETQYF. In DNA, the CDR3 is TGTGCCAGCAGTTTTCAGGGGGCTGGCGAGACCCAGTACTTC.

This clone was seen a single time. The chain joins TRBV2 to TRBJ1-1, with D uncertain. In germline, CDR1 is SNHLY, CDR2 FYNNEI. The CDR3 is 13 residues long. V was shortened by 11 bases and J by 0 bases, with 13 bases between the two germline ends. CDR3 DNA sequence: TGTGCCGGGCATCTGTTCATGAACACTGAAGCTTTCTTT. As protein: CAGHLFMNTEAFF.

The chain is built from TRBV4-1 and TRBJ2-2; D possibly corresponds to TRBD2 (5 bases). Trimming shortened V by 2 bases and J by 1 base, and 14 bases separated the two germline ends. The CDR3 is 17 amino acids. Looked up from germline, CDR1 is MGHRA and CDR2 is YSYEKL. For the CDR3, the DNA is TGCGCCAGCAGCCAACGGTCTCGAAGCGGGAACACCGGGGAGCTGTTTTTT. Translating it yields CASSQRSRSGNTGELFF.

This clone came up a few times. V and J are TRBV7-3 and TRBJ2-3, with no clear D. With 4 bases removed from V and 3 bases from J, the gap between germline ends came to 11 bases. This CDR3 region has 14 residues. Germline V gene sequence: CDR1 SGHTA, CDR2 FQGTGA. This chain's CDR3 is CASSSPSRTDTQYF. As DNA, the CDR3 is TGTGCCAGCAGCTCACCATCGAGGACAGATACGCAGTATTTT.

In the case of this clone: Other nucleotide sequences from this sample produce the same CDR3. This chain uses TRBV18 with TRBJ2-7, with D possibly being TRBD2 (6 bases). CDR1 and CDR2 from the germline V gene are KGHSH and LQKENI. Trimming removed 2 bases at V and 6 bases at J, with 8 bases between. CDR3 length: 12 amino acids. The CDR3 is CASSPRGGEQYF. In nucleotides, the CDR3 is TGTGCCAGCTCACCAAGGGGAGGCGAGCAGTACTTC.